The rows below give T cell receptor beta chains drawn from one sample of a study of a mutant IDH1 vaccine in newly diagnosed glioma. The method was immunoSEQ multiplex PCR; TCRdb's version includes in-frame clones alone and lacks a portion of them. The sample lists 45,000 to 60,000 clones, around 89% occurring once. These TCRs are of unknown antigen specificity. The specimen was PBMCs, collected from a glioma patient whose treatment included an IDH1 peptide vaccine. Receptors were obtained from a middle-aged woman with glioma. CDR3s include the opening cysteine and the closing phenylalanine or tryptophan. Each record gives: D gene, clone size, J gene, V gene, CDR3 DNA, CDR3 protein. A D gene is named only where the DNA matches it firmly. Part of the rows lack a size; the others show once, few, many or a class for expanded clones.

d_call: TRBD2
clone_size: .
j_call: TRBJ2-5
v_call: TRBV10-2
cdr3_nt: TGCGCCAGCATGATAGCGGGAGAGACCCAGTACTTC
cdr3_aa: CASMIAGETQYF

d_call: .
clone_size: .
j_call: TRBJ2-1
v_call: TRBV15
cdr3_nt: TGTGCCACCAGCAGAGAAAGCACTTGGGAGCAGTTCTTC
cdr3_aa: CATSRESTWEQFF

d_call: .
clone_size: .
j_call: TRBJ1-6
v_call: TRBV9
cdr3_nt: TGTGCCAGCAGCGCCGGGGACACCCAGAGCTCCTATAATTCACCCCTCCACTTT
cdr3_aa: CASSAGDTQSSYNSPLHF

d_call: TRBD2
clone_size: .
j_call: TRBJ2-5
v_call: TRBV6-6
cdr3_nt: TGTGCCAGCAGTTACATAGCGGGGGGGAAAGAGACCCAGTACTTC
cdr3_aa: CASSYIAGGKETQYF

d_call: .
clone_size: .
j_call: TRBJ1-1
v_call: TRBV7-2
cdr3_nt: TGTGCCAGCAGCGAGTACAGGGAAAACACTGAAGCTTTCTTT
cdr3_aa: CASSEYRENTEAFF

d_call: .
clone_size: .
j_call: TRBJ2-4
v_call: TRBV6-5
cdr3_nt: TGTGCCAGCAGTTACGGACAAGCAAACATTCAGTACTTC
cdr3_aa: CASSYGQANIQYF

d_call: .
clone_size: once
j_call: TRBJ1-5
v_call: TRBV19
cdr3_nt: TGTGCCAGTAGTATAATGCGGAATAGCAATCAGCCCCAGCATTTT
cdr3_aa: CASSIMRNSNQPQHF

d_call: TRBD2
clone_size: .
j_call: TRBJ2-1
v_call: TRBV5-1
cdr3_nt: TGCGCCAGCAGAACCGGGACTAGCGATGAGCAGTTCTTC
cdr3_aa: CASRTGTSDEQFF

d_call: .
clone_size: .
j_call: TRBJ1-2
v_call: TRBV29-1
cdr3_nt: TGCAGCGTTGTGTTGGACCTGGAGGGTTATGGCTACACCTTC
cdr3_aa: CSVVLDLEGYGYTF

d_call: .
clone_size: .
j_call: TRBJ2-5
v_call: TRBV7-9
cdr3_nt: TGTGCCAGCAGCTTAATGGGTGGGGAGACCCAGTACTTC
cdr3_aa: CASSLMGGETQYF

d_call: TRBD2
clone_size: .
j_call: TRBJ2-3
v_call: TRBV10-3
cdr3_nt: TGTGCCAACCCTTGGACTAGCGGAACCATATCCACAGATACGCAGTATTTT
cdr3_aa: CANPWTSGTISTDTQYF

d_call: TRBD1
clone_size: .
j_call: TRBJ2-5
v_call: TRBV5-6
cdr3_nt: TGTGCCAGCAGGTCCAGGGGGCAAGGAGAGACCCAGTACTTC
cdr3_aa: CASRSRGQGETQYF

d_call: .
clone_size: .
j_call: TRBJ1-5
v_call: TRBV4-1
cdr3_nt: TGCGCCAGCAGCAAAACCCGAAATCAGCCCCAGCATTTT
cdr3_aa: CASSKTRNQPQHF

d_call: .
clone_size: once
j_call: TRBJ1-1
v_call: TRBV18
cdr3_nt: TGTGCCAGCTCACCTGACCTGGTAGGGACTCACACTGAAGCTTTCTTT
cdr3_aa: CASSPDLVGTHTEAFF

d_call: .
clone_size: .
j_call: TRBJ1-1
v_call: TRBV2
cdr3_nt: TGTGCCAGCCCCCCGGGGGCGGGGCGAACTGAAGCTTTCTTT
cdr3_aa: CASPPGAGRTEAFF

d_call: .
clone_size: .
j_call: TRBJ1-4
v_call: TRBV15
cdr3_nt: TGTGCCACCAGCAGAGATAGAGGACCCGAAAAACTGTTTTTT
cdr3_aa: CATSRDRGPEKLFF

d_call: TRBD1
clone_size: .
j_call: TRBJ1-3
v_call: TRBV7-2
cdr3_nt: TGTGCCAGCAGCCCACGGGACAGGGACGCAGGAAACACCATATATTTT
cdr3_aa: CASSPRDRDAGNTIYF

d_call: TRBD1
clone_size: .
j_call: TRBJ1-5
v_call: TRBV27
cdr3_nt: TGTGCCAGCAATGTCCCGGGACAGGGGTCGAGCAATCAGCCCCAGCATTTT
cdr3_aa: CASNVPGQGSSNQPQHF

d_call: TRBD1
clone_size: .
j_call: TRBJ2-4
v_call: TRBV4-1
cdr3_nt: TGCGCCAGCAGCCAAGTAATACGACAGGGGCTTCTGGGGATTCAGTACTTC
cdr3_aa: CASSQVIRQGLLGIQYF

d_call: .
clone_size: .
j_call: TRBJ2-2
v_call: TRBV9
cdr3_nt: TGTGCCAGCAGCGCGGACAGAGCGAACACCGGGGAGCTGTTTTTT
cdr3_aa: CASSADRANTGELFF

d_call: TRBD2
clone_size: .
j_call: TRBJ2-1
v_call: TRBV5-1
cdr3_nt: TGCGCCAGCAGCGAGGGACTAGGGCCCAATGAGCAGTTCTTC
cdr3_aa: CASSEGLGPNEQFF

d_call: .
clone_size: .
j_call: TRBJ2-7
v_call: TRBV4-1
cdr3_nt: TGCGCCAGCAGCCAAGATTGGACACCATCCACCTACGAGCAGTACTTC
cdr3_aa: CASSQDWTPSTYEQYF

d_call: TRBD2
clone_size: .
j_call: TRBJ2-2
v_call: TRBV4-2
cdr3_nt: TGTGCCAGCAGCCAAGAGACTAGCGGGAGCACCGGGGAGCTGTTTTTT
cdr3_aa: CASSQETSGSTGELFF

d_call: TRBD2
clone_size: .
j_call: TRBJ2-1
v_call: TRBV6-4
cdr3_nt: TGTGCCAGCAGTGCCCTGTGGACTAGCGGGAGCGGAAATGAGCAGTTCTTC
cdr3_aa: CASSALWTSGSGNEQFF